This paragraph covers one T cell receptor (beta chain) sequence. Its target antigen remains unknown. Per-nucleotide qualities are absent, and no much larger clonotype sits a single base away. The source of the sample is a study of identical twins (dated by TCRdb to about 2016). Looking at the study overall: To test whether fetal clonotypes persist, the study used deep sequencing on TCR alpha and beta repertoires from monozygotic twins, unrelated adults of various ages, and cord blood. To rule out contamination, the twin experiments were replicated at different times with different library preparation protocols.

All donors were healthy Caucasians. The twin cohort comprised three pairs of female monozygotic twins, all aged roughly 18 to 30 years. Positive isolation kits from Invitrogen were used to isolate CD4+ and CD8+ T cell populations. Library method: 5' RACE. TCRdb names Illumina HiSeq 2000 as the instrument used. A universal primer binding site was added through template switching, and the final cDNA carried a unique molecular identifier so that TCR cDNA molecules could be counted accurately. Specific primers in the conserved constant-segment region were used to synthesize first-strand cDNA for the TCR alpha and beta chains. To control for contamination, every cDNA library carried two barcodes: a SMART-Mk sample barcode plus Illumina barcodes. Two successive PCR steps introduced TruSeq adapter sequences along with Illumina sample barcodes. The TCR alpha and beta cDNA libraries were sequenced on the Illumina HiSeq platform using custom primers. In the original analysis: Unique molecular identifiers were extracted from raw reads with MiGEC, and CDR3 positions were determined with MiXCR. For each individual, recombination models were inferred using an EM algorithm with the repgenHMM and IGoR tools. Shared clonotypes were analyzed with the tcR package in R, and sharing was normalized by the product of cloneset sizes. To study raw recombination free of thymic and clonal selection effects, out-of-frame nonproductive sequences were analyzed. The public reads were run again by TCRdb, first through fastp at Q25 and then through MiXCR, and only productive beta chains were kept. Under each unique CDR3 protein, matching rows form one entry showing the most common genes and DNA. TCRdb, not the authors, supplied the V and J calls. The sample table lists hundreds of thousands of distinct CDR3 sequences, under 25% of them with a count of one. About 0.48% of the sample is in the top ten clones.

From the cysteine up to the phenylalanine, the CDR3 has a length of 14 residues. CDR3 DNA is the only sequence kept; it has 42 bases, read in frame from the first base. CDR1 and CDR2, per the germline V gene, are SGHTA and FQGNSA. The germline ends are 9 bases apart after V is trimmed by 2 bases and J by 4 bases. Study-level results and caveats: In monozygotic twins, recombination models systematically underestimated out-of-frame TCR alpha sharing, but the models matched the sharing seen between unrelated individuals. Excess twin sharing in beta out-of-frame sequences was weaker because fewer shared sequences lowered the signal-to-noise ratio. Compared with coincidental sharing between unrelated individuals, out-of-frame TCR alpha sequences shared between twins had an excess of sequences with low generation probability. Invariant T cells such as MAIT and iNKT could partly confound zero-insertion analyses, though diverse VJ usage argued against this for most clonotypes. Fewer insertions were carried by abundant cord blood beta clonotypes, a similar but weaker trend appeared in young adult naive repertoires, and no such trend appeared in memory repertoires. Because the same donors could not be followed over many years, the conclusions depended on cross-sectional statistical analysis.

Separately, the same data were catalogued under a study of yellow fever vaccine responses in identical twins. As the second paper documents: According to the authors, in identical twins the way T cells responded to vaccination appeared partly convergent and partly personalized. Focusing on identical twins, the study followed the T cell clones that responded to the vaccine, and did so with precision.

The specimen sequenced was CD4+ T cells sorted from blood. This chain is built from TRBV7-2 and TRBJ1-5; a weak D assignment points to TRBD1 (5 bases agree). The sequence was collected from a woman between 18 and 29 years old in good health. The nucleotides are TGTGCCAGCAGCTTACTACAGGTAAATCAGCCCCAGCATTTT. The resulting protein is CASSLLQVNQPQHF.